This TCR beta chain derives from a study of monozygotic twins with inflammatory bowel disease. UMIs that included a 6-nucleotide sample barcode were added by template switching, which took place during cDNA synthesis. TCRdb derives one entry per CDR3 protein from the 5' RACE reads, leaving out DNA. The repertoire shows about 99,000 distinct CDR3 sequences; the top ten hold less than 2%. The CDR3 is 15 residues long. Germline V lookup: CDR1 MNHEY, CDR2 SVGEGT. Sequenced input: blood. The TCR originated in a human donor with ulcerative colitis or Crohn's disease, or a healthy co-twin of an affected twin (not recorded which). The V call is TRBV6-2 or TRBV6-3, the J call TRBJ1-1; TCRdb selects TRBD1, and the lack of DNA leaves this call unchecked. CDR3 in amino acids: CASSPPGGSDTEAFF.